This T cell receptor beta chain was identified in a study of early T cells in non-severe SARS-CoV-2 infection. For the study at large: Sequenced bulk RNA came from whole blood that was unsorted, and chains were unpaired.

In the library, individual cDNA molecules carried attached unique molecular identifiers. TCRdb itself ran the 5' RACE reads through MiXCR, one entry per CDR3 protein. Counted here are about 56,000 distinct CDR3 sequences, over 12% occurring once; the ten biggest clones make up approximately 4%. There are a few counts of this clonotype. The antigen is undetermined. Study-level results: VDJdb matching favored anti-spike CD8 responses, missing private and CD4 specificities.

J gave up 6 bases and V 2 bases, and 8 bases lay outside the gene matches. The CDR3 is 16 residues long. Germline CDR1 is MNHNY and CDR2 is SVGAGI (reference sequence). Sequencing used whole blood, obtained at baseline. This clonotype was obtained from an adult who was a healthcare worker with PCR-confirmed SARS-CoV-2 infection or an uninfected control (not recorded which). The genes are TRBV6-6 and TRBJ2-2; 8 bases line up with TRBD2. The CDR3 here is CASSYRPAGVSGELFF. The CDR3 nucleotides read TGTGCCAGCAGTTACCGGCCAGCGGGAGTCTCCGGGGAGCTGTTTTTT.